Listed below are T cell receptor beta chains from one sample, sequenced in a study of cytomegalovirus exposure and HLA in healthy donors. Generated by immunoSEQ multiplex PCR, the TCRdb table keeps only in-frame clones and is missing some. The sample shows more than 140,000 clones, approximately 80% of them seen only once. What was sequenced was PBMCs. The receptors shown here come from a man younger than 45 in good health and CMV-seropositive. Each CDR3 is given with its conserved first and last residue. D genes are given only for firm matches. The size entry is marked missing in some rows and otherwise reads once, few, many or a size class.

V gene	J gene	D gene	clone size	CDR3 DNA	CDR3 protein
TRBV28	TRBJ2-7	.	.	TGTGCCAGCAAGGGGGGGCGGGTACCCACCTACGAGCAGTACTTC	CASKGGRVPTYEQYF
TRBV2	TRBJ2-1	TRBD2	.	TGTGCCATCAACCCGTGGGGGAGGGAGTTCCACAATGAGCAGTTCTTC	CAINPWGREFHNEQFF
TRBV4-1	TRBJ1-4	.	.	TGCGCCAGCAGCGTTCGACATCTCCTTGAAAAACTGTTTTTT	CASSVRHLLEKLFF
TRBV5-4	TRBJ1-2	.	.	TGTGCCAGCAGCCCGGGCGGGGAAGTGCTTGGCTACACCTTC	CASSPGGEVLGYTF
TRBV15	TRBJ2-5	.	once	TGTGCCACCAGCAGAGATACAGGGAACCAAGAGACCCAGTACTTC	CATSRDTGNQETQYF
TRBV7-2	TRBJ2-7	.	.	TGTGCCAGCAGCCGCGGAGGGGTAGAGTCCTACGAGCAGTACTTC	CASSRGGVESYEQYF
TRBV7-8	TRBJ1-6	TRBD1	few	TGTGCCAGCAGCCAGACGAACGACAGGGCTTCACCCCTCCACTTT	CASSQTNDRASPLHF
TRBV19	TRBJ2-7	TRBD1	.	TGTGCCAGTAGTATCATCGGACAGGGATCCTACGAGCAGTACTTC	CASSIIGQGSYEQYF
TRBV6-5	TRBJ2-7	.	once	TGTGCCAGCAGGCGTCCGGGACTCACTTCCTACGAGCAGTACTTC	CASRRPGLTSYEQYF
TRBV6-5	TRBJ1-2	.	.	TGTGCCAGCGGGGGCGGATTTAACTATGGCTACACCTTC	CASGGGFNYGYTF
TRBV30	TRBJ1-2	.	.	TGTGCCTGGCACCTAGGGGCGCAGGACTATGGCTACACCTTC	CAWHLGAQDYGYTF
TRBV28	TRBJ1-5	TRBD1	once	TGTGCCAGCAGTCCCCGGGACAGGGGGCGAGATCAGCCCCAGCATTTT	CASSPRDRGRDQPQHF
TRBV5-4	TRBJ1-2	TRBD1	.	TGTGCCAGCAGCTTGGACAGGGGTAACTATGGCTACACCTTC	CASSLDRGNYGYTF
TRBV4-3	TRBJ2-5	.	.	TGCGCCAGCAGCCCCTCGACTCAAGAGACCCAGTACTTC	CASSPSTQETQYF
TRBV7-9	TRBJ1-2	.	once	TGTGCCAGCAGCCGGGACTCCTTCTATGGCTACACCTTC	CASSRDSFYGYTF
TRBV2	TRBJ2-1	TRBD1	.	TGTGCCAGCATTGAGGGGGCGCCCTACAATGAGCAGTTCTTC	CASIEGAPYNEQFF
TRBV28	TRBJ2-7	TRBD1	.	TGTGCCAGCAGTCTACAGGGGGCTGCCGAGCAGTACTTC	CASSLQGAAEQYF
TRBV30	TRBJ1-5	.	.	TGTGCCTGCGATCAGGGAAAACAACCCCAGCATTTT	CACDQGKQPQHF
TRBV4-1	TRBJ2-1	TRBD2	.	TGCGCCAGCAGCCAAGGGAGAGCGGGGAAGCGGGGCAATGAGCAGTTCTTC	CASSQGRAGKRGNEQFF
TRBV6-6	TRBJ2-1	TRBD1	.	TGTGCCAGCAGTTCGCCCGGGACAGGGGACAATGAGCAGTTCTTC	CASSSPGTGDNEQFF
TRBV7-6	TRBJ2-5	.	once	TGTGCCAGCAGCTTAGATGCCGACAGTCGGGAGACCCAGTACTTC	CASSLDADSRETQYF
TRBV5-1	TRBJ2-5	.	.	TGCGCCAGCAGGCGGAGGGAGCTTCATTCGGAGACCCAGTACTTC	CASRRRELHSETQYF
TRBV28	TRBJ1-4	.	.	TGTGCCAGCCACGGGATTACTAATGAAAAACTGTTTTTT	CASHGITNEKLFF
TRBV6-5	TRBJ1-1	.	once	TGTGCCAGCAGGGATTGGGGATCAGGGGTTACTGAAGCTTTCTTT	CASRDWGSGVTEAFF
TRBV5-6	TRBJ2-7	TRBD1	few	TGTGCCAGCAGCTTGTCTCAGGGGGCGGGCGAGCAGTACTTC	CASSLSQGAGEQYF
TRBV5-1	TRBJ2-1	TRBD2	.	TGCGCCAGCAGCTTGGCCCCGCGGGGGGGAAACAATGAGCAGTTCTTC	CASSLAPRGGNNEQFF
TRBV7-9	TRBJ2-7	TRBD1	.	TGTGCCAGCAGCTTCCCTGACAGGGGGTACGAGCAGTACTTC	CASSFPDRGYEQYF
TRBV6-6	TRBJ2-3	TRBD1	.	TGTGCCAGCAGTTACGGAATGGACAGGGCCACAGATACGCAGTATTTT	CASSYGMDRATDTQYF
TRBV28	TRBJ2-7	TRBD2	.	TGTGCCAGCAGTTCCGGGACTAGCGGGAGGGACTACGAGCAGTACTTC	CASSSGTSGRDYEQYF
TRBV28	TRBJ1-5	.	.	TGTGCCAGCAGTCTGGGGTCCGGGGGAAATCAGCCCCAGCATTTT	CASSLGSGGNQPQHF
TRBV19	TRBJ1-5	.	.	TGTGCCAGTAAAGGGGTAGGCGGCAATCAGCCCCAGCATTTT	CASKGVGGNQPQHF
TRBV28	TRBJ2-7	.	.	TGTGCCAGCAGTTTATACCGGCCGGGGGGCGACGAGCAGTACTTC	CASSLYRPGGDEQYF
TRBV28	TRBJ1-1	.	.	TGTGCCAGCGGGGGGGCAGGGGCGGGGACTGAAGCTTTCTTT	CASGGAGAGTEAFF
TRBV28	TRBJ2-2	TRBD2	once	TGTGCCAGCAGTTCCCCTGCACTTCTAGCGGGGGCCTCCACCGGGGAGCTGTTTTTT	CASSSPALLAGASTGELFF
TRBV5-4	TRBJ2-7	TRBD2	.	TGTGCCAGCAGCTTGGGTTATAGCGGGGGATACGAGCAGTACTTC	CASSLGYSGGYEQYF
TRBV6-4	TRBJ2-3	TRBD2	.	TGTGCCAGCAGTAAAACTAGCGGGAGTACAGATACGCAGTATTTT	CASSKTSGSTDTQYF
TRBV28	TRBJ2-7	TRBD2	.	TGTGCCAGCAGTGGGAGACTAGCGGGAGTAAGTGAGCAGTACTTC	CASSGRLAGVSEQYF
TRBV5-1	TRBJ1-4	TRBD1	.	TGCGCCAGCAGCTTTGCTCCGGGACAGGGTAATGAAAAACTGTTTTTT	CASSFAPGQGNEKLFF